This T cell receptor beta chain was recovered during a study of T-cell reconstitution after alpha-beta-depleted transplantation in children. This clonotype showed up many times. A TCRbeta library incorporating unique molecular identifiers was prepared. TCRdb called the PCR reads again in MiXCR, with one record for every CDR3 protein. In the table there are some 200,000 distinct CDR3 sequences, around 10% of which are singletons. The V end lost 3 bases, the J end lost 11 bases, and 17 bases lay between the germline ends. This CDR3 region has 13 residues. The source is a human donor who donated a stem cell graft to a child with acute lymphoblastic leukemia. J is TRBJ2-7 and V is TRBV12-3 or TRBV12-4; weak D call: TRBD2 (6 bases). Specimen: PBMCs from the stem cell graft donor, collected from the stem cell graft. CDR3 coding DNA: TGTGCCAGCAGTTTTAGAGTGGGGACTCAAAAGTACTTC. It is translated as CASSFRVGTQKYF.